This T cell receptor beta chain was identified during a study of radiation and T cells in renal cell carcinoma. Whole-study results and caveats: Pretreatment tumor biopsies were lacking, so baseline clonotypes are unknown. From baseline, blood top tumor clonotypes peaked at 2 weeks post-radiation.

As regards this clone: Its antigen is currently unknown.

The CDR3 runs 15 residues. Germline CDR1 and CDR2: SGHDN and FVKESK. The V gene lost 0 bases and the J gene lost 1 base, with 8 bases spanning the gap. Profiled with immunoSEQ multiplex PCR; TCRdb holds only in-frame clones, not every one. The table shows approximately 150,000 clones, with around nine tenths occurring only once. Time point defined: blood 4 weeks post-SBRT, at nephrectomy. The treatment is: 15 Gy SBRT to primary tumor, nephrectomy 4 weeks later. Blood was sampled at baseline, 2 weeks and 4 weeks after SBRT. The clonotype was recovered from a woman between 45 and 65 years old with renal cell carcinoma. Sequenced material: blood, taken from a patient whose treatment included radiotherapy and nephrectomy. The chain carries TRBV14 and TRBJ2-3, with D unclear. The CDR3 spells CASSQDNIGTDTQYF. CDR3 DNA: TGTGCCAGCAGCCAAGATAACATTGGCACAGATACGCAGTATTTT.